These T cell receptor beta chains were read from a single sample in a study of identifying expanded T cells in peripheral blood. Repertoires were generated with immunoSEQ multiplex PCR, while TCRdb's copy carries only in-frame clones and drops some. The table includes 100,000 to 150,000 clones, approximately 86% detected once. Sequencing was carried out using blood. The source is a person between 18 and 69 years old in good health. The CDR3 runs from the conserved cysteine through the conserved F or W.

>TRBV15|TRBJ1-3
CATGTGHSGNTIYF
>TRBV6-6|TRBJ1-2
CASSTQGNNYGYTF
>TRBV6-5|TRBJ1-6
CASSTRPGQGSPLHF
>TRBV6-4|TRBJ1-1
CASSVHPNTEAFF
>TRBV4-1|TRBJ2-5
CASSRDPLAGGPKTQYF
>TRBV27|TRBJ2-7
CASKGPSYEQYF
>TRBV4-2|TRBJ1-4
CASSQAPINEKLFF
>TRBV9|TRBJ2-3
CASSVRDGLTDTQYF
>TRBV7-3|TRBJ2-2
CASSLTRTGGYTGELFF
>TRBV7-2|TRBJ2-2
CASSFGDRYTGELFF
>TRBV5-1|TRBJ2-5
CASNDNGGGSGTQYF
>TRBV5-1|TRBJ2-4
CASSSGTGSYIQYF
>TRBV2|TRBJ2-1
CASRLVNEQFF
>TRBV5-4|TRBJ2-2
CASSLLKTSGGAGELFF
>TRBV7-9|TRBJ2-3
CASSLGSTDTQYF
>TRBV27|TRBJ2-3
CASSLSQGTDTQYF
>TRBV11-3|TRBJ2-1
CASSLVESGEQFF
>TRBV10-2|TRBJ2-5
CASSLGGAETQYF
>TRBV7-2|TRBJ2-1
CASSMGRTNEQFF
>TRBV5-4|TRBJ2-3
CASSLGSGGRTDTQYF
>TRBV9|TRBJ1-1
CASSAQDRGDTEAFF
>TRBV28|TRBJ1-6
CASSFTRRPLHF
>TRBV5-4|TRBJ1-2
CASSFDWGRANYGYTF
>TRBV28|TRBJ2-1
CASSSPGVSTYNEQFF
>TRBV20-1|TRBJ2-3
CSAATTDTQYF
>TRBV9|TRBJ2-7
CASSVGSGTYEQYF